This T cell receptor beta chain was retrieved from a study of blood T cell repertoires in COVID-19. The protocol was immunoSEQ multiplex PCR, while the TCRdb copy is restricted to in-frame clones and leaves out a portion. Seen here are 200,000 to 300,000 clones, about 88% observed once, and the top ten hold about 5.2%. The TCR comes from an older woman with COVID-19, enrolled during active disease. What was sequenced was peripheral blood.

The DNA for the CDR3 is TGCGCCAGCAGCCAAGCGGGAGACAGCGTGGGGGAGCTGTTTTTT. Its translation: CASSQAGDSVGELFF. The genes are TRBV4-3 and TRBJ2-2, with D perhaps TRBD2 (6 bases). The V end lost 1 base, the J end lost 8 bases, and 14 bases lay between the germline ends. In germline, CDR1 is LGHNA, CDR2 YSLEER. The CDR3 has 15 amino acids.